This T cell receptor beta chain emerged from a study of cytomegalovirus exposure and HLA in healthy donors. The germline V gene has CDR1 SGHAT and CDR2 FQNNGV. The CDR3 runs 14 residues. V lost 3 bases, J lost 3 bases, and 10 bases lay in between. Assay: immunoSEQ multiplex PCR; the TCRdb copy retains only in-frame clones and omits some. The sample has some 290,000 clones; approximately 86% are singletons. The material sequenced was PBMCs. This chain joins TRBV11-2 and TRBJ2-3, with D possibly matching TRBD1 (6 bases). The clonotype comes from a man younger than 40 in good health and CMV-seronegative. The CDR3 loop reads CASSLARGTDTQYF. The CDR3 DNA reads TGTGCCAGCAGCTTGGCCAGGGGAACAGATACGCAGTATTTT.